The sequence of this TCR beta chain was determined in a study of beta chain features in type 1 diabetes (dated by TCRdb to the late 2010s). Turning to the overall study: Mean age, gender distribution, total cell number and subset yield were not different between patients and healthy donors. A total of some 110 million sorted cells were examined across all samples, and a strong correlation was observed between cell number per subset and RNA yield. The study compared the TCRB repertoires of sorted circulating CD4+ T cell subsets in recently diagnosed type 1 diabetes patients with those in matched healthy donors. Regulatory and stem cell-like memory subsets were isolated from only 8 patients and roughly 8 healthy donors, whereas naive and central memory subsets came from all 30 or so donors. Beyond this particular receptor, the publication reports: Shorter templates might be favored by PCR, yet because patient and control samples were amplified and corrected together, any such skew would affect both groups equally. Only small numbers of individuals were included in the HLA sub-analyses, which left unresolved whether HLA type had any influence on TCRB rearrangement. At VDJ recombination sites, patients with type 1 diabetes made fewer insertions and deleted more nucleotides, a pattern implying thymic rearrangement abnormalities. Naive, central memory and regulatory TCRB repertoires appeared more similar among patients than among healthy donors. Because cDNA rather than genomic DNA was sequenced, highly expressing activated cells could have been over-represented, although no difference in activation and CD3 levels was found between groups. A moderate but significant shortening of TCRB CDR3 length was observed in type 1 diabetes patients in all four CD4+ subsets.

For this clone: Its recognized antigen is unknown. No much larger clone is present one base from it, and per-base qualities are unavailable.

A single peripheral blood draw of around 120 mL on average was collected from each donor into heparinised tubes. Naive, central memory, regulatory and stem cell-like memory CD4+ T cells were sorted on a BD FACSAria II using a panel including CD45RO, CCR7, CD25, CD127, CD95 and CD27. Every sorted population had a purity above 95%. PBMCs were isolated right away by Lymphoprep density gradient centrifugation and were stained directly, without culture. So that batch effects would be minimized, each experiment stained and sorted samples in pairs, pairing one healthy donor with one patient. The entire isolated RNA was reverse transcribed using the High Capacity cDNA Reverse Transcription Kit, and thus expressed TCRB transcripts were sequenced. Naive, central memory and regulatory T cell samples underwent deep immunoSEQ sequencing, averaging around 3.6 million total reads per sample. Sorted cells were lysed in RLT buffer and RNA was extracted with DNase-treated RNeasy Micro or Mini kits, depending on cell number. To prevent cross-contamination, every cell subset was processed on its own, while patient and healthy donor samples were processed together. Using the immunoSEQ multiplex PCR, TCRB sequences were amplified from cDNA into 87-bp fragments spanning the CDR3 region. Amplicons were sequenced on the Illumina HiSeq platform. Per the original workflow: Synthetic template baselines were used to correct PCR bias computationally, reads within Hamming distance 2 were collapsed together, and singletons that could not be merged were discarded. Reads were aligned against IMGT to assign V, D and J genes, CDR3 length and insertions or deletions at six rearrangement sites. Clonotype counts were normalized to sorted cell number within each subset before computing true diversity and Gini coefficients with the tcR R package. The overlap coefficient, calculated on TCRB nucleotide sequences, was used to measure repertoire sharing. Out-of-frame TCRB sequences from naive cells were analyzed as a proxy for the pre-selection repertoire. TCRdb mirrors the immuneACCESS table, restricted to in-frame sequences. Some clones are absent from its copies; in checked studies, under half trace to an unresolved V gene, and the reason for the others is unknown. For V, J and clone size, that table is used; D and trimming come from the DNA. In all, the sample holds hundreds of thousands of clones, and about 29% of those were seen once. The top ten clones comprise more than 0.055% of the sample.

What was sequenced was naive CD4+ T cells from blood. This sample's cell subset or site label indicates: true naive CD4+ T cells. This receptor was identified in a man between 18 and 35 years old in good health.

Here is the DNA: TGTGCCAGTAGTAAGACTGGGGGCGAGGAAAAACTGTTTTTT. Its translation reads: CASSKTGGEEKLFF. The chain joins TRBV19 to TRBJ1-4; the D gene is perhaps TRBD1, on 6 matching bases. The CDR3 numbers 14 residues from cysteine through phenylalanine. Only the CDR3 part of the read is kept: 42 bases, read in frame from the first base. Reading the germline V gene (reference sequence) gives CDR1 LNHDA and CDR2 SQIVND. The V end loses 4 bases and the J end loses 8 bases, and a stretch of 14 bases separates them. Reference TRBV19 and TRBJ1-4 genes cover what lies past the CDR3, so the full variable domain is DGGITQSPKYLFRKEGQNVTLSCEQNLNHDAMYWYRQDPGQGLRLIYYSQIVNDFQKGDIAEGYSVSREKKESFPLTVTSAQKNPTAFYLCASSKTGGEEKLFFGSGTQLSVL.